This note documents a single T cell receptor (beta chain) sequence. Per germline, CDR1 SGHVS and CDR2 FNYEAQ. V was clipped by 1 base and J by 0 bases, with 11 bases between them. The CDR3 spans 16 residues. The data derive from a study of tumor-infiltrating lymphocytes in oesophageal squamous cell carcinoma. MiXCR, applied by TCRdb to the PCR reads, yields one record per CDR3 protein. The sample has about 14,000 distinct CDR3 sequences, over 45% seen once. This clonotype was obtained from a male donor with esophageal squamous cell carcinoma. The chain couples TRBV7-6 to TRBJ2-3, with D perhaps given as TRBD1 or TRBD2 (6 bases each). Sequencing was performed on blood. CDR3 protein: CASSLVGGKSTDTQYF. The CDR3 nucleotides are TGTGCCAGCAGCTTAGTGGGGGGCAAGAGCACAGATACGCAGTATTTT. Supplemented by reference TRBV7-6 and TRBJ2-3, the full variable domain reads GAGVSQSPRYKVTKRGQDVALRCDPISGHVSLYWYRQALGQGPEFLTYFNYEAQQDKSGLPNDRFSAERPEGSISTLTIQRTEQRDSAMYRCASSLVGGKSTDTQYFGPGTRLTVL.